This is a list of T cell receptor beta chains from one sample in a study of OX40 agonist ivuxolimab in advanced cancers. Some clones are missing from TCRdb's copy, which holds only in-frame ones; the method was immunoSEQ multiplex PCR. The profile covers 65,000 to 95,000 clones, with 89% appearing a single time and roughly 0.17% taken by the ten largest. This material consisted of CD4+ or CD8+ T cells sorted from blood, taken in a trial of the OX40 agonist ivuxolimab. These receptors all come from an adult with an advanced solid tumor such as melanoma, head and neck, liver or kidney cancer. Each CDR3 is given with its conserved first and last residue. Fields, in order: clone size, V gene, J gene, D gene, CDR3 DNA, CDR3 protein. A D gene is named only where the DNA matches it firmly. Not every row has a clone size; where given, it reads once, few, many or a size class.

clone_size: once
v_call: TRBV10-3
j_call: TRBJ1-5
d_call: NA
cdr3_nt: TGTGCCATCAGTGAGAGTCGGGTAGGGAATCAGCCCCAGCATTTT
cdr3_aa: CAISESRVGNQPQHF

clone_size: NA
v_call: TRBV19
j_call: TRBJ1-1
d_call: TRBD1
cdr3_nt: TGTGCCAGTAGTCCTTCCCGACAGGGCAGGGCTTCTGAAGCTTTCTTT
cdr3_aa: CASSPSRQGRASEAFF

clone_size: NA
v_call: TRBV7-9
j_call: TRBJ1-6
d_call: TRBD1
cdr3_nt: TGTGCCAGCAGCTTAGGGGGGGGACAGAATTCACCCCTCCACTTT
cdr3_aa: CASSLGGGQNSPLHF

clone_size: few
v_call: TRBV6-1
j_call: TRBJ1-2
d_call: NA
cdr3_nt: TGTGCCAGCAGTGAAACCTGGGACTATGGCTACACCTTC
cdr3_aa: CASSETWDYGYTF

clone_size: NA
v_call: TRBV7-3
j_call: TRBJ1-3
d_call: NA
cdr3_nt: TGTGCCAGCAGCAGACTCCAGGGAGCTGGAAACACCATATATTTT
cdr3_aa: CASSRLQGAGNTIYF

clone_size: NA
v_call: TRBV19
j_call: TRBJ2-3
d_call: TRBD2
cdr3_nt: TGTGCCAGTAGTAGAGGGACTAGCGGGAGGACTACGACAGATACGCAGTATTTT
cdr3_aa: CASSRGTSGRTTTDTQYF

clone_size: once
v_call: TRBV7-6
j_call: TRBJ2-3
d_call: NA
cdr3_nt: TGTGCCAGCAGCTTAAACCGCTCCTCGGTTTGGGGCACAGATACGCAGTATTTT
cdr3_aa: CASSLNRSSVWGTDTQYF

clone_size: NA
v_call: TRBV5-1
j_call: TRBJ1-2
d_call: NA
cdr3_nt: TGCGCCAGCAGCCCGCTTGGGTATGGCTACACCTTC
cdr3_aa: CASSPLGYGYTF

clone_size: NA
v_call: TRBV5-1
j_call: TRBJ2-3
d_call: NA
cdr3_nt: TGCGCCAGCAGCTTAGAGCTCGGCACAGATACGCAGTATTTT
cdr3_aa: CASSLELGTDTQYF

clone_size: NA
v_call: TRBV28
j_call: TRBJ2-4
d_call: TRBD2
cdr3_nt: TGTGCCAGCAGCCCCGGGGGGGGGCCCATGAATAAAAACATTCAGTACTTC
cdr3_aa: CASSPGGGPMNKNIQYF

clone_size: NA
v_call: TRBV25-1
j_call: TRBJ1-3
d_call: NA
cdr3_nt: TGTGCCAGTTCTGGGACTGGAAACACCATATATTTT
cdr3_aa: CASSGTGNTIYF

clone_size: NA
v_call: TRBV13
j_call: TRBJ2-4
d_call: NA
cdr3_nt: TGTGCCAGCAGCTTAGGTGATCGAGGAGCCAAAAACATTCAGTACTTC
cdr3_aa: CASSLGDRGAKNIQYF

clone_size: NA
v_call: TRBV6-1
j_call: TRBJ1-1
d_call: NA
cdr3_nt: TGTGCCAGCAGTACAGGGAACACTGAAGCTTTCTTT
cdr3_aa: CASSTGNTEAFF

clone_size: NA
v_call: TRBV5-5
j_call: TRBJ1-3
d_call: NA
cdr3_nt: TGTGCCAGCAGTACTCCGGGGCGCTCTGGAAACACCATATATTTT
cdr3_aa: CASSTPGRSGNTIYF

clone_size: NA
v_call: TRBV5-6
j_call: TRBJ2-1
d_call: NA
cdr3_nt: TGTGCCAGCACTTACCAGCGGTCAATGGCCGGGCAGTTCTTC
cdr3_aa: CASTYQRSMAGQFF

clone_size: NA
v_call: TRBV5-1
j_call: TRBJ2-2
d_call: TRBD1
cdr3_nt: TGCGCCAGCAGCTCCCGGGACAGGGCGTTTAGTTGGGACACCGGGGAGCTGTTTTTT
cdr3_aa: CASSSRDRAFSWDTGELFF

clone_size: NA
v_call: TRBV11-2
j_call: TRBJ2-5
d_call: TRBD2
cdr3_nt: TGTGCCAGCAGCTTAGGGTCGGTAGCGGGGGTTGAGACCCAGTACTTC
cdr3_aa: CASSLGSVAGVETQYF

clone_size: once
v_call: TRBV19
j_call: TRBJ1-3
d_call: NA
cdr3_nt: TGTGCCAGTAGCTCCGGGATCCAGGGCACTGGAAACACCATATATTTT
cdr3_aa: CASSSGIQGTGNTIYF

clone_size: few
v_call: TRBV11-2
j_call: TRBJ1-2
d_call: TRBD1
cdr3_nt: TGTGCCAGCAGCGCGTACAGGGGACAGAACTATGGCTACACCTTC
cdr3_aa: CASSAYRGQNYGYTF

clone_size: NA
v_call: TRBV6-5
j_call: TRBJ1-1
d_call: NA
cdr3_nt: TGTGCCAGCAGATACAGGGTGAACACTGAAGCTTTCTTT
cdr3_aa: CASRYRVNTEAFF

clone_size: once
v_call: TRBV5-4
j_call: TRBJ1-5
d_call: NA
cdr3_nt: TGTGCCAGCAGCTTGGGGGGTTGGAGCAATCAGCCCCAGCATTTT
cdr3_aa: CASSLGGWSNQPQHF

clone_size: NA
v_call: TRBV6-1
j_call: TRBJ2-7
d_call: TRBD2
cdr3_nt: TGTGCCAGCAGTGATACTAGCGGGGGGCCTTTCGAGCAGTACTTC
cdr3_aa: CASSDTSGGPFEQYF

clone_size: NA
v_call: TRBV5-1
j_call: TRBJ1-4
d_call: NA
cdr3_nt: TGCGCCAGCAGCTTAGGGGACCGCGGTGGGGATGAAAAACTGTTTTTT
cdr3_aa: CASSLGDRGGDEKLFF

clone_size: NA
v_call: TRBV10-3
j_call: TRBJ1-6
d_call: NA
cdr3_nt: TGTGCCATCAGTGAGAGCGGGGGCGAAAATTCACCCCTCCACTTT
cdr3_aa: CAISESGGENSPLHF

clone_size: NA
v_call: TRBV5-1
j_call: TRBJ1-1
d_call: NA
cdr3_nt: TGCGCCAGCAGCTTGGCACAGGGTCCGAACACTGAAGCTTTCTTT
cdr3_aa: CASSLAQGPNTEAFF

clone_size: few
v_call: TRBV6-1
j_call: TRBJ2-1
d_call: NA
cdr3_nt: TGTGCCAGCAGTGCGGCAGGGGTCTACAATGAGCAGTTCTTC
cdr3_aa: CASSAAGVYNEQFF

clone_size: NA
v_call: TRBV5-1
j_call: TRBJ2-2
d_call: TRBD1
cdr3_nt: TGCGCCAGCAGAACAACAGGGGGAGTGAACACCGGGGAGCTGTTTTTT
cdr3_aa: CASRTTGGVNTGELFF

clone_size: NA
v_call: TRBV7-9
j_call: TRBJ1-1
d_call: NA
cdr3_nt: TGTGCCAGCAGGATCACAGGACTATACGGTGCCAACACTGAAGCTTTCTTT
cdr3_aa: CASRITGLYGANTEAFF

clone_size: once
v_call: TRBV6-5
j_call: TRBJ2-2
d_call: TRBD2
cdr3_nt: TGTGCCAGCAGCTACCCGGGGGGGCCGAACACCGGGGAGCTGTTTTTT
cdr3_aa: CASSYPGGPNTGELFF

clone_size: NA
v_call: TRBV6-5
j_call: TRBJ1-1
d_call: NA
cdr3_nt: TGTGCCAGCAGTAAACAGGGAAACGCCCAAGCTTTCTTT
cdr3_aa: CASSKQGNAQAFF

clone_size: NA
v_call: TRBV10-1
j_call: TRBJ1-4
d_call: NA
cdr3_nt: TGCGCCAGCAGTTCAGGGATGGATGAAAAACTGTTTTTT
cdr3_aa: CASSSGMDEKLFF

clone_size: NA
v_call: TRBV9
j_call: TRBJ2-4
d_call: NA
cdr3_nt: TGTGCCAGCAGCCCCGAGCCGGGTAAAAACATTCAGTACTTC
cdr3_aa: CASSPEPGKNIQYF

clone_size: NA
v_call: TRBV18
j_call: TRBJ2-5
d_call: NA
cdr3_nt: TGTGCCAGCTCACCACTGGAAGAGACCCAGTACTTC
cdr3_aa: CASSPLEETQYF

clone_size: NA
v_call: TRBV9
j_call: TRBJ2-3
d_call: TRBD1
cdr3_nt: TGTGCCAGCAGCAACCGACAGGGAGCCACAGATACGCAGTATTTT
cdr3_aa: CASSNRQGATDTQYF

clone_size: NA
v_call: TRBV29-1
j_call: TRBJ2-5
d_call: NA
cdr3_nt: TGCAGCGTTGTGGTTAGCCAAGAGACCCAGTACTTC
cdr3_aa: CSVVVSQETQYF

clone_size: NA
v_call: TRBV30
j_call: TRBJ1-5
d_call: NA
cdr3_nt: TGTGCCTGGAGCTTAGGGGGGGGTGTTAATCAGCCCCAGCATTTT
cdr3_aa: CAWSLGGGVNQPQHF

clone_size: NA
v_call: TRBV9
j_call: TRBJ1-1
d_call: NA
cdr3_nt: TGTGCCAGCAGCGTTGGGGCGAACACTGAAGCTTTCTTT
cdr3_aa: CASSVGANTEAFF

clone_size: NA
v_call: TRBV7-3
j_call: TRBJ2-2
d_call: TRBD2
cdr3_nt: TGTGCCAGCAGCTTAAGACTAGCGGGGGTGGTGGAGCTGTTTTTT
cdr3_aa: CASSLRLAGVVELFF

clone_size: NA
v_call: TRBV5-4
j_call: TRBJ2-7
d_call: TRBD2
cdr3_nt: TGTGCCAGCAGCTTACGACTAGCGGGGGTCTACGAGCAGTACTTC
cdr3_aa: CASSLRLAGVYEQYF

clone_size: NA
v_call: TRBV30
j_call: TRBJ2-5
d_call: NA
cdr3_nt: TGTGCCTACGTGGTCCAGACGACCCAGTACTTC
cdr3_aa: CAYVVQTTQYF

clone_size: NA
v_call: TRBV18
j_call: TRBJ1-2
d_call: NA
cdr3_nt: TGTGCCAGCTCACCACTTCAATCAACAGGGTTGGACTATGGCTACACCTTC
cdr3_aa: CASSPLQSTGLDYGYTF

clone_size: NA
v_call: TRBV5-1
j_call: TRBJ1-1
d_call: TRBD1
cdr3_nt: TGCGCCAGCAGCAAGGTACCGGGACAGGGAACCGAAGCTTTCTTT
cdr3_aa: CASSKVPGQGTEAFF

clone_size: NA
v_call: TRBV10-2
j_call: TRBJ2-3
d_call: NA
cdr3_nt: TGCGCCAGCAGTCCTCGGATAACAGATACGCAGTATTTT
cdr3_aa: CASSPRITDTQYF

clone_size: NA
v_call: TRBV6-1
j_call: TRBJ1-4
d_call: NA
cdr3_nt: TGTGCCAGCAGTGTGGGGCCCGCAAACAGGGAACTGTTTTTT
cdr3_aa: CASSVGPANRELFF

clone_size: NA
v_call: TRBV11-1
j_call: TRBJ1-1
d_call: NA
cdr3_nt: TGTGCCAGCAGCTCCCCGTCCGGAAAGCGGGGCACTGAAGCTTTCTTT
cdr3_aa: CASSSPSGKRGTEAFF

clone_size: NA
v_call: TRBV6-1
j_call: TRBJ2-2
d_call: TRBD1
cdr3_nt: TGTGCCAGCTGGACAGGGGAGGTAACCGGGGAGCTGTTTTTT
cdr3_aa: CASWTGEVTGELFF

clone_size: NA
v_call: TRBV5-6
j_call: TRBJ2-7
d_call: NA
cdr3_nt: TGTGCCAGCAGCTTCGCCGCAGCGTACGAGCAGTACTTC
cdr3_aa: CASSFAAAYEQYF

clone_size: NA
v_call: TRBV4-1
j_call: TRBJ1-6
d_call: TRBD1
cdr3_nt: TGCGCCAGCAGCCAAGACAGGGACAGAAATTCACCCCTCCACTTT
cdr3_aa: CASSQDRDRNSPLHF

clone_size: NA
v_call: TRBV5-1
j_call: TRBJ2-1
d_call: TRBD2
cdr3_nt: TGCGCCAGCAGCTGGGGCGGGAGGGCCATAACGGATGAGCAGTTCTTC
cdr3_aa: CASSWGGRAITDEQFF

clone_size: NA
v_call: TRBV11-2
j_call: TRBJ1-2
d_call: NA
cdr3_nt: TGTGCCAGCAGCTTGGGCAGGGTGTTCGGCTACACCTTC
cdr3_aa: CASSLGRVFGYTF

clone_size: NA
v_call: TRBV4-1
j_call: TRBJ2-2
d_call: NA
cdr3_nt: TGCGCCAGCAGCCAAGACGGGCAAGTGACCGGGGAGCTGTTTTTT
cdr3_aa: CASSQDGQVTGELFF

clone_size: NA
v_call: TRBV7-3
j_call: TRBJ2-3
d_call: TRBD2
cdr3_nt: TGTGCCAGCAGCTTAACGAGATTCGGCGGGAGGAGCACAGATACGCAGTATTTT
cdr3_aa: CASSLTRFGGRSTDTQYF

clone_size: NA
v_call: TRBV9
j_call: TRBJ2-5
d_call: NA
cdr3_nt: TGTGCCAGCAGCGTAGATGGGGGGTACCAAGAGACCCAGTACTTC
cdr3_aa: CASSVDGGYQETQYF